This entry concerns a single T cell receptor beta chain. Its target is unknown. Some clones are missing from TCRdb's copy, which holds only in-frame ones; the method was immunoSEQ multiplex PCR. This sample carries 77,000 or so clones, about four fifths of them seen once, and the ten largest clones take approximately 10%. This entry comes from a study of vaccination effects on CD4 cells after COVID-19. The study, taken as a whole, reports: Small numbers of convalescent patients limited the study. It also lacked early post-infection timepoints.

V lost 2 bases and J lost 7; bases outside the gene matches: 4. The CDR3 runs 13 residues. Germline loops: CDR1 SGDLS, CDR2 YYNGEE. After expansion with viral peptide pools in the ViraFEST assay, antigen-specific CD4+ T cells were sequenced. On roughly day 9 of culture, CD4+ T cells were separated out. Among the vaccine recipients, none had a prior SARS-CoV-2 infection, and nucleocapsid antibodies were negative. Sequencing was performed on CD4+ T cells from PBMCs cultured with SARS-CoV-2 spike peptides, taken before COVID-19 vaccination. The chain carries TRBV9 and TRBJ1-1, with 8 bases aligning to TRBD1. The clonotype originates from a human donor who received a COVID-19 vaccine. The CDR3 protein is CASSVVQGGEAFF. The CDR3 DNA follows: TGTGCCAGCAGCGTCGTACAGGGGGGTGAAGCTTTCTTT.